The sequence of this TCR beta chain was determined in a study of blood T cell repertoires in COVID-19. V dropped 6 bases and J dropped 5; count of bases not matched to a gene: 3. The CDR3 totals 14 residues. CDR1 and CDR2 (germline): SNHLY, FYNNEI. Sequencing was performed with immunoSEQ multiplex PCR; in TCRdb, only in-frame clones are kept and a portion is missing. The sample shows just under 65,000 clones, about 82% of them seen only once. The sample was peripheral blood. The sequence was collected from a human donor in a cohort sampled during active COVID-19. The chain links TRBV2 to TRBJ2-5; 13 bases match TRBD2. The CDR3, as DNA: TGTGCCAGCAGGGGACTAGCGGGGTGGGAGACCCAGTACTTC. It encodes CASRGLAGWETQYF.